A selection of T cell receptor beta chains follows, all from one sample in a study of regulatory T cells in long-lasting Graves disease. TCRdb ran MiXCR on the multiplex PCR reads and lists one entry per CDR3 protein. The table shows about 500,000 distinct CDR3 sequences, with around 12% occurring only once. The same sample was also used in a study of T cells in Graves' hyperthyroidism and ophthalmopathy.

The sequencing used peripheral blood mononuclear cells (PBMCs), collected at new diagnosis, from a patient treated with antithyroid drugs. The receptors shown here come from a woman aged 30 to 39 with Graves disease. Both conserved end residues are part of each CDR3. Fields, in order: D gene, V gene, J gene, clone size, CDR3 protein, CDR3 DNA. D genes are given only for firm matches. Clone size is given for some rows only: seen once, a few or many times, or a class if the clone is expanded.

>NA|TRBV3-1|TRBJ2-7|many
CASSRRDEQYF
TGTGCCAGCAGCCGACGTGACGAGCAGTACTTC
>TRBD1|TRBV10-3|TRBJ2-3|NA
CAIEGGQGGIDTQYF
TGTGCCATCGAGGGAGGACAGGGGGGGATAGATACGCAGTATTTT
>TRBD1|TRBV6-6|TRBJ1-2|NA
CASSYSRDRRPYGYTF
TGTGCCAGCAGTTACTCACGGGACAGGAGGCCATATGGCTACACCTTC
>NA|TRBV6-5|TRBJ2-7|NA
CASSYSGRGAEQYF
TGTGCCAGCAGTTACTCCGGCAGGGGTGCCGAGCAGTACTTC
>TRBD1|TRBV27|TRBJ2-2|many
CASSSQGKNTGELFF
TGTGCCAGCAGTTCACAGGGGAAGAACACCGGGGAGCTGTTTTTT
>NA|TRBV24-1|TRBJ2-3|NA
CATSEIYGDTQYF
TGTGCCACCAGTGAAATATACGGTGATACGCAGTATTTT
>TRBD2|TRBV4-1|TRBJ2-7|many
CASSHPGLVYEQYF
TGCGCCAGCAGCCACCCGGGACTAGTGTACGAGCAGTACTTC
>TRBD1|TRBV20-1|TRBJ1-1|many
CSARDLGGQGGILNTEAFF
TGCAGTGCTAGAGATCTCGGAGGCCAGGGGGGAATCCTGAACACTGAAGCTTTCTTT
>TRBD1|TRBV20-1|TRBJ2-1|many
CSASGAGTGANEQFF
TGCAGTGCTAGTGGTGCCGGGACAGGGGCGAATGAGCAGTTCTTC
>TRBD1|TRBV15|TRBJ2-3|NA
CATSRQTGSPDTQYF
TGTGCCACCAGCAGGCAGACAGGGTCACCAGATACGCAGTATTTT
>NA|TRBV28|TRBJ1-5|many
CASNFLSREPQHF
TGTGCCAGCAACTTTCTGAGTAGGGAGCCCCAGCATTTT
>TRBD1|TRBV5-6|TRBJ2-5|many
CASTPLGTEETQYF
TGTGCCAGCACCCCATTGGGGACAGAAGAGACCCAGTACTTC
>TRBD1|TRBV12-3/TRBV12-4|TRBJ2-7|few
CASSLTGTGIHYEQYF
TGTGCCAGCAGTTTAACCGGGACAGGGATTCACTACGAGCAGTACTTC
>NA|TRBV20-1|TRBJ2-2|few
CSATRGAGFLGTGELFF
TGCAGTGCTACCCGGGGTGCTGGTTTTCTGGGCACCGGGGAGCTGTTTTTT
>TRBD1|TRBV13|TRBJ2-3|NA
CASSDRTGGIDTQYF
TGTGCCAGCAGCGATCGCACAGGGGGGATAGATACGCAGTATTTT
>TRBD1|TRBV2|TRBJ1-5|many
CASSEQGGSSNQPQHF
TGTGCCAGCAGTGAACAGGGGGGATCGAGCAATCAGCCCCAGCATTTT
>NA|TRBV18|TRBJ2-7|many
CASSPQSSNYEQYF
TGTGCCAGCTCACCACAATCGTCGAACTACGAGCAGTACTTC
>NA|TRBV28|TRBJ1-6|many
CASSVRADLHF
TGTGCCAGCAGTGTCCGGGCAGACCTCCACTTT
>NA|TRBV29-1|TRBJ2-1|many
CSAHRFFSYNEQFF
TGCAGCGCCCACAGGTTTTTTTCCTACAATGAGCAGTTCTTC
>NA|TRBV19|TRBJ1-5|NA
CASSTYSRNQPQHF
TGTGCCAGTAGTACCTACAGCCGCAATCAGCCCCAGCATTTT
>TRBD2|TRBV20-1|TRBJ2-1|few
CSAFSGRSWNEQFF
TGCAGTGCTTTTAGCGGGAGGTCCTGGAATGAGCAGTTCTTC
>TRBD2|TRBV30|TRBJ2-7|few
CAWRMAGGNEQYF
TGTGCCTGGAGGATGGCGGGAGGAAACGAGCAGTACTTC
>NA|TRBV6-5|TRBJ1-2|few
CASSYSKTLGGYTF
TGTGCCAGCAGTTACTCAAAAACACTGGGGGGCTACACCTTC
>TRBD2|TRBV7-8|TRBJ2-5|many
CASSLGASGEWETQYF
TGTGCCAGCAGCCTAGGGGCTAGCGGGGAGTGGGAGACCCAGTACTTC
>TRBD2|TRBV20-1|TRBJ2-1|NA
CSARDSRGLVGSYNEQFF
TGCAGTGCTAGAGATTCCCGGGGACTAGTTGGCTCCTACAATGAGCAGTTCTTC
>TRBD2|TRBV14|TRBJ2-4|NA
CASSQERAGGPKYF
TGTGCCAGCAGCCAAGAAAGGGCGGGAGGGCCAAAGTACTTC
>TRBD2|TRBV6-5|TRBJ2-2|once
CASSYSTSRDTGELFF
TGTGCCAGCAGTTACTCGACTAGCAGAGACACCGGGGAGCTGTTTTTT
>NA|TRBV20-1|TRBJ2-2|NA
CSARLWTGELFF
TGCAGTGCTAGACTATGGACCGGGGAGCTGTTTTTT
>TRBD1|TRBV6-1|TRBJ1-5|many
CASSPRTQGAGGQPQHF
TGTGCCAGCAGCCCCAGGACCCAGGGGGCAGGAGGACAGCCCCAGCATTTT
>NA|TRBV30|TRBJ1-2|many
CAWSAFRTENYGYTF
TGTGCCTGGAGCGCCTTCCGGACGGAAAACTATGGCTACACCTTC
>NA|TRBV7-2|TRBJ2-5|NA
CASSHNGGVTQETQYF
TGTGCCAGCAGCCATAATGGTGGGGTTACCCAAGAGACCCAGTACTTC
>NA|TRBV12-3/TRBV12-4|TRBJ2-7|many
CASTQGGEQYF
TGTGCCAGCACCCAAGGGGGGGAGCAGTACTTC
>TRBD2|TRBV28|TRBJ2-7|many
CASSFYIGGYEQYF
TGTGCCAGCAGTTTTTATATCGGGGGGTACGAGCAGTACTTC
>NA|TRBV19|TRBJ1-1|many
CASSDQGYTEAFF
TGTGCCAGTAGTGACCAGGGTTACACTGAAGCTTTCTTT
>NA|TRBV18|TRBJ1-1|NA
CASSPIQGWVNTEAFF
TGTGCCAGCTCACCAATCCAGGGGTGGGTGAACACTGAAGCTTTCTTT
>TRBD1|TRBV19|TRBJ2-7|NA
CASSAPLGTVSYEQYF
TGTGCCAGTAGTGCCCCGCTTGGGACAGTTAGCTACGAGCAGTACTTC
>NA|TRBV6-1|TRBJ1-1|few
CASSQGISLNTEAFF
TGTGCCAGCAGCCAGGGAATATCCCTGAACACTGAAGCTTTCTTT
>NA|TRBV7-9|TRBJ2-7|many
CASRDSGRYEQYF
TGTGCCAGTAGAGACTCCGGGCGTTACGAGCAGTACTTC
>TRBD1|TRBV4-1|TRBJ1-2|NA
CASSPLGTAYGYTF
TGCGCCAGCAGCCCACTCGGGACAGCCTATGGCTACACCTTC
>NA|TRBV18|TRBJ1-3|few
CASSPSGVGKFGNTIYF
TGTGCCAGCTCACCAAGCGGTGTCGGGAAGTTTGGAAACACCATATATTTT
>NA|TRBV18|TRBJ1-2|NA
CASSGDSNYGYTF
TGTGCCAGCTCAGGGGACTCCAACTATGGCTACACCTTC
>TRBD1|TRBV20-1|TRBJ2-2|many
CSARMPMTGALTGELFF
TGCAGTGCTAGAATGCCCATGACAGGGGCCCTCACCGGGGAGCTGTTTTTT
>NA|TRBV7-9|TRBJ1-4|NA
CASSLAAELFF
TGTGCCAGCAGCTTAGCAGCAGAGCTGTTTTTT
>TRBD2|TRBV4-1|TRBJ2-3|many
CASSQPGLAEGDTQYF
TGCGCCAGCAGCCAGCCGGGACTAGCGGAGGGAGATACGCAGTATTTT
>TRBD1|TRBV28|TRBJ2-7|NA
CASSLLSRTGILMSYEQYF
TGTGCCAGCAGTTTATTGTCCCGGACAGGGATCTTAATGTCCTACGAGCAGTACTTC
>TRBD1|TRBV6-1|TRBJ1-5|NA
CASRGTGSGNQPQHF
TGTGCCAGCAGAGGGACAGGGTCCGGCAATCAGCCCCAGCATTTT
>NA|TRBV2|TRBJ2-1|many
CASSTISNGHRVLSYNEQFF
TGTGCCAGCAGTACTATCTCCAACGGACACAGAGTTCTCTCCTACAATGAGCAGTTCTTC
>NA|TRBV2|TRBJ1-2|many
CASNQQVDYGYTF
TGTGCCAGCAACCAACAGGTAGACTATGGCTACACCTTC
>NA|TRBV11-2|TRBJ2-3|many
CASSFITDTQYF
TGTGCCAGCAGTTTTATCACAGATACGCAGTATTTT
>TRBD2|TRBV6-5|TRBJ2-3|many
CASSYSRGGLATDTQYF
TGTGCCAGCAGTTACTCGAGAGGGGGACTAGCTACAGATACGCAGTATTTT
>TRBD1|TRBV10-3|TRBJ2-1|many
CAISPGQGENEQFF
TGTGCCATCAGTCCGGGACAGGGGGAAAATGAGCAGTTCTTC
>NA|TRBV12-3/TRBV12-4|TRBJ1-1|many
CASRQNSNTEAFF
TGTGCCAGCCGCCAAAACAGTAACACTGAAGCTTTCTTT
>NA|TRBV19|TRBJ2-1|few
CASSRRPPDTEQFF
TGTGCCAGTAGTAGAAGACCCCCCGACACGGAGCAGTTCTTC
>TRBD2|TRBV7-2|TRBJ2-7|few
CASRSGSLYEQYF
TGTGCCAGCAGAAGCGGGAGCCTCTACGAGCAGTACTTC
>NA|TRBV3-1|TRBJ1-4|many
CASSRKVHEKLFF
TGTGCCAGCAGCCGGAAGGTTCACGAAAAACTGTTTTTT
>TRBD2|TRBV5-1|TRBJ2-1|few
CASSWTSGSPTVQFF
TGCGCCAGCAGCTGGACTAGCGGGAGCCCCACCGTGCAGTTCTTC
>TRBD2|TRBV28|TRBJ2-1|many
CASSLILAGAYNEQFF
TGTGCCAGCAGTTTAATACTAGCGGGGGCTTACAATGAGCAGTTCTTC
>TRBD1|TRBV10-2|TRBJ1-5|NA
CASSRTGSGQPQHF
TGCGCCAGCAGTCGGACAGGGTCTGGTCAGCCCCAGCATTTT
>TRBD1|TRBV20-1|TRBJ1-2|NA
CSATDRGGNYGYTF
TGCAGTGCAACCGACAGGGGGGGTAACTATGGCTACACCTTC